A single sample gave rise to the 5 T cell receptor beta chains below, sequenced in a study of PD-1 blockade in classical Hodgkin lymphoma. Each patient experienced a relapse that followed autologous stem cell transplantation, and brentuximab vedotin exposure varied. Thawed PBMCs yielded CD4+ T cells through magnetic negative selection. The protocol was immunoSEQ multiplex PCR, while the TCRdb copy is restricted to in-frame clones and leaves out a portion. The repertoire includes about 7,700 clones, 86% of them detected once, and about 1.6% sits in the top ten. The sample consisted of CD4+ T cells from blood, taken at baseline. These receptor sequences come from a human donor with classical Hodgkin lymphoma.

Concerning this clone itself: Within the sample, other DNA sequences also encode this same CDR3. The chain has TRBV6-5 and TRBJ2-5; the match to TRBD1 covers 7 bases. The CDR3 is 15 residues long. Trimming removed 0 bases from V and 5 bases from J; junction bases left unmatched: 6. Germline V lookup: CDR1 MNHEY, CDR2 SVGAGI. CDR3 sequence: CASSYSRGRGETQYF. The CDR3 DNA is TGTGCCAGCAGTTACTCAAGGGGGCGCGGGGAGACCCAGTACTTC.

This sequence joins TRBV7-9 and TRBJ2-2; 12 nucleotides match TRBD2. The CDR3 spans 17 residues. With V trimmed by 2 bases and J by 2 bases, 3 bases remained unmatched. The germline CDR1 and CDR2 sequences are SEHNR and FQNEAQ (reference sequence). CDR3 region: CASSLTSGRQNTGELFF. DNA of the CDR3: TGTGCCAGCAGCTTAACTAGCGGGAGGCAAAACACCGGGGAGCTGTTTTTT.

A single count supports this clone. The CDR3 DNA sequence: TGTGCCAGCAGTTTAATACTTTTTGGGAACACCGGGGAGCTGTTTTTT. Translating it yields CASSLILFGNTGELFF. The gene calls are TRBV27 and TRBJ2-2; D ambiguous. Per germline, CDR1 MNHEY and CDR2 SMNVEV (reference sequence). CDR3 size: 16 residues. V lost 2 bases, J lost 1 base, and 11 bases lay in between.

The chain recombines TRBV21-1 with TRBJ2-5. TRBV21-1 is marked as a pseudogene. This CDR3 contains 11 residues. The CDR3 DNA is TGTGCCAGCAGCAATCTCAAGACCCAGTACTTC. Translated, it gives CASSNLKTQYF.

The chain has TRBV7-6 and TRBJ1-3, with D unresolved. Germline CDR1 reads SGHVS; CDR2 reads FNYEAQ. The CDR3 length is 14 residues. V gave up 1 base and J gave up 4 bases, with 8 bases separating them. The CDR3, as DNA: TGTGCCAGCAGCTTAGATTACGGGGGAAACACCATATATTTT. It encodes CASSLDYGGNTIYF. The full variable domain, its missing parts supplied by reference TRBV7-6 and TRBJ1-3, is GAGVSQSPRYKVTKRGQDVALRCDPISGHVSLYWYRQALGQGPEFLTYFNYEAQQDKSGLPNDRFSAERPEGSISTLTIQRTEQRDSAMYRCASSLDYGGNTIYFGEGSWLTVV.